A selection of T cell receptor beta chains follows, all from one sample in a study of beta chain features in type 1 diabetes. Clones were read by immunoSEQ multiplex PCR, and TCRdb kept only the in-frame ones, dropping some. This sample has approximately 380,000 clones, with around 16% found just once. The sample was naive CD4+ T cells from blood. These receptor sequences come from a woman between 18 and 30 years old in good health. The CDR3 runs from the conserved cysteine through the conserved F or W. D genes are given only for firm matches. Size is stated for part of the rows, as once, few or many counts, or as a class when the clone is expanded.

TRBJ1-2 | - | TRBV7-2 | - | 17 | CASSLVRGGSRSYGYTF | TGTGCCAGCAGCTTAGTCCGCGGAGGCTCACGGAGCTATGGCTACACCTTC
TRBJ2-2 | - | TRBV30 | few | 16 | CAWNFLTRRSPGELFF | TGTGCCTGGAATTTCTTAACTCGGCGGTCCCCCGGGGAGCTGTTTTTT
TRBJ2-5 | - | TRBV30 | few | 17 | CAWSVRGWSRRQETQYF | TGTGCCTGGAGTGTACGGGGATGGTCACGGCGGCAAGAGACCCAGTACTTC
TRBJ2-7 | - | TRBV23-1 | few | 13 | CASRDRLTYEQYF | TGCGCCAGCAGAGACAGGCTGACCTACGAGCAGTACTTC
TRBJ2-1 | - | TRBV7-9 | - | 15 | CASSVAATPNNEQFF | TGTGCCAGCAGCGTGGCGGCTACCCCCAACAATGAGCAGTTCTTC
TRBJ2-2 | - | TRBV7-9 | few | 14 | CASPRRENTGELFF | TGTGCCAGCCCGCGCCGGGAGAACACCGGGGAGCTGTTTTTT
TRBJ2-2 | TRBD2 | TRBV18 | - | 17 | CASSPPTSPRSTGELFF | TGTGCCAGCTCACCACCGACTAGCCCAAGAAGCACCGGGGAGCTGTTTTTT
TRBJ2-1 | TRBD2 | TRBV28 | - | 14 | CASWGAGAYNEQFF | TGTGCCAGCTGGGGCGCGGGAGCCTACAATGAGCAGTTCTTC
TRBJ2-4 | TRBD1 | TRBV4-3 | - | 15 | CASSQAPGQKNIQYF | TGCGCCAGCAGCCAAGCCCCGGGACAGAAAAACATTCAGTACTTC
TRBJ2-6 | TRBD1 | TRBV9 | - | 13 | CASSVGTGNVLTF | TGTGCCAGCAGCGTCGGGACAGGCAACGTCCTGACTTTC
TRBJ2-3 | - | TRBV5-4 | - | 15 | CASSFTGRSTDTQYF | TGTGCCAGCAGCTTCACGGGGAGAAGCACAGATACGCAGTATTTT
TRBJ1-1 | - | TRBV29-1 | few | 13 | CSVEDRRGTEAFF | TGCAGCGTTGAAGACCGGCGGGGCACTGAAGCTTTCTTT
TRBJ1-3 | TRBD1 | TRBV5-1 | - | 16 | CASSLARGLSGNTIYF | TGCGCCAGCAGCTTGGCCAGGGGGCTATCTGGAAACACCATATATTTT